Presented here are 3 T cell receptor beta chains from one specimen sequenced in a study of molecular identifiers for immune sequencing clone quantification. MiXCR, applied by TCRdb to the PCR reads, yields one record per CDR3 protein. The sample has hundreds of thousands of distinct CDR3 sequences, about 20% seen once; the top ten hold roughly 0.85%. The sample consisted of naive CD8+ T cells from blood, with Jurkat cell RNA spiked in. Subset here: FACS-sorted CD8+CD4-CCR7+CD45RA+ naive T cells. These receptors originate from a human donor in good health. Some libraries in this study had Jurkat cell RNA spiked in.

This clonotype appeared many times. The V gene is TRBV7-3, the J gene TRBJ2-3; unclear D gene. The CDR3 length is 14 residues. Trimming left V 3 bases short and J 2 bases short, with 9 bases between. Germline V gene data show CDR1 as SGHTA and CDR2 as FQGTGA. Here the CDR3 DNA reads TGTGCCAGCAGCTTGACGGGCTCCACAGATACGCAGTATTTT. Amino acids: CASSLTGSTDTQYF. Full variable domain (outside the CDR3, taken from reference TRBV7-3 and TRBJ2-3): GAGVSQTPSNKVTEKGKYVELRCDPISGHTALYWYRQSLGQGPEFLIYFQGTGAADDSGLPNDRFFAVRPEGSVSTLKIQRTERGDSAVYLCASSLTGSTDTQYFGPGTRLTVL.

Only a few counts were recorded for this clonotype. CDR3 DNA sequence: TGTGCCAGCAGCACAGGATCGGTTGAGCAGTTCTTC. It codes for CASSTGSVEQFF. The V gene is TRBV27, the J gene TRBJ2-1; D is possibly TRBD1 (5 bases). Germline lookup yields CDR1 MNHEY and CDR2 SMNVEV (reference sequence). Trimming left V 6 bases short and J 9 bases short, with 12 bases between. CDR3 length: 12 residues.

This clonotype was seen ten or more times. The chain couples TRBV7-9 to TRBJ2-3; D gene unclear. The CDR3 spans 10 residues. V dropped 8 bases and J dropped 4 bases, with 4 bases sitting between them. Per the germline V gene, CDR1 is SEHNR and CDR2 is FQNEAQ (reference sequence). The CDR3 bases are TGTGCCAGCGAAGCAGATACGCAGTATTTT. The encoded protein is CASEADTQYF.